The present TCR beta chain was sequenced within a study of blood T cells in healthy people across ages. This clonotype appeared once. One junction end disagrees with the germline gene, perhaps due to a read error. The authors ran a second PCR of roughly 6 to 12 cycles using a sample-barcoded 5' primer and a J-beta primer mix. TCRdb reprocessed the 5' RACE reads with MiXCR, giving one entry per CDR3 protein. This repertoire shows about 1 million distinct CDR3 sequences, 45% found once; its top ten account for approximately 17%. CDR1 SSHAT and CDR2 FNYEAQ come from the germline V gene (reference sequence). The CDR3 has 13 residues.

This chain joins TRBV7-7 and TRBJ2-1; perhaps TRBD1 as D (5 bases). The sequencing input was blood. This receptor was taken from a woman aged 60-75 years in good health. CDR3 sequence (DNA): TGTGCTAGCAGCTTAGGGGTAAGGGATGGGCAGTTCTTC. Its translation is CASSLGVRDGQFF.